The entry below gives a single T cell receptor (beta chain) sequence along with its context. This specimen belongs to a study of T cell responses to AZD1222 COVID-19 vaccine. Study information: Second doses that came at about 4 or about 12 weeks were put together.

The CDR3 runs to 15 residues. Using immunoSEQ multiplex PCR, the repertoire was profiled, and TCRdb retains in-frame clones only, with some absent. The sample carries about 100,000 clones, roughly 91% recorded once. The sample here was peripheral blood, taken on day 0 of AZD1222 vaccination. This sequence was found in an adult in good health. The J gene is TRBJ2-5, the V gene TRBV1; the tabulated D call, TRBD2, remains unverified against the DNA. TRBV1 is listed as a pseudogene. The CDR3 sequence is CTSSHDRLGVETQYF. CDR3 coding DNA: TGCACCAGCAGCCACGACCGACTAGGGGTAGAGACCCAGTACTTC.